Listed below are T cell receptor beta chains from one sample, sequenced in a study of T cell responses to AZD1222 COVID-19 vaccine. Data came from immunoSEQ multiplex PCR; TCRdb stores just in-frame clones and leaves some out. The sample lists around 120,000 clones; roughly 90% were seen once. Sample: peripheral blood, taken 28 days after the second AZD1222 dose. All receptors derive from an adult who received the AZD1222 COVID-19 vaccine. Both conserved end residues are part of each CDR3. The D gene is left open where the match is weak. Rows may omit the clone size; those that give it use once, few, many or a size class.

J,V,size,D,DNA,CDR3
TRBJ2-3,TRBV19,.,.,TGTGCCAGTAGTATCTCGCATACAGATACGCAGTATTTT,CASSISHTDTQYF
TRBJ2-7,TRBV14,.,.,TGTGCCAGCAGCCGATACAAGCTTTACGAGCAGTACTTC,CASSRYKLYEQYF
TRBJ1-2,TRBV7-9,.,TRBD1,TGTGCCAGCAGTCCGACCACAGGGGGCAATGTCTATGGCTACACCTTC,CASSPTTGGNVYGYTF
TRBJ1-1,TRBV7-3,.,.,TGTGCCAGCAGCCCAGGACACAACATGAACACTGAAGCTTTCTTT,CASSPGHNMNTEAFF
TRBJ1-2,TRBV11-1,.,.,TGTGCCAGCAGCTCGAATGGCTATGGCTACACCTTC,CASSSNGYGYTF
TRBJ1-2,TRBV6-5,.,TRBD1,TGTGCCAGCAGTCGCACCCGACAGGGGAACTATGGCTACACCTTC,CASSRTRQGNYGYTF
TRBJ1-4,TRBV9,.,TRBD1,TGTGCCAGCAGCGTAGCTACAGGACAGGGAGGTGAAAAACTGTTTTTT,CASSVATGQGGEKLFF
TRBJ1-1,TRBV3-1/TRBV3-2,once,.,TGTGCCAGCAGCCAGGGGAGCACTGAAGCTTTCTTT,CASSQGSTEAFF
TRBJ2-3,TRBV30,.,TRBD2,TGTGCCTGGAGTGTTGGTAGCGGGGAGTCCGATACGCAGTATTTT,CAWSVGSGESDTQYF
TRBJ1-6,TRBV27,.,.,TGTGCCAGCAGACCCCCCGGGTCCAATTCACCCCTCCACTTT,CASRPPGSNSPLHF
TRBJ1-4,TRBV7-2,.,TRBD1,TGTGCCAGCAGCTTAGGGGGACAGGGTAATGAAAAACTGTTTTTT,CASSLGGQGNEKLFF
TRBJ1-5,TRBV6-5,.,.,TGTGCCAGCAGTTACTCTTCGGGGGGAGGTCAGCCCCAGCATTTT,CASSYSSGGGQPQHF
TRBJ1-1,TRBV9,few,TRBD1,TGTGCCAGCAGCGGGGACAGGGGAGTACCGAACACTGAAGCTTTCTTT,CASSGDRGVPNTEAFF
TRBJ1-2,TRBV6-1,.,.,TGTGCCAGCAGTGAAGGCGCGTATAGGATCCTTTATGGCTACACCTTC,CASSEGAYRILYGYTF
TRBJ2-1,TRBV7-3,.,TRBD1,TGTGCCAGCAGCCAGGACAGGGGGCCTTACAATGAGCAGTTCTTC,CASSQDRGPYNEQFF
TRBJ2-2,TRBV7-2,.,.,TGTGCCAGCAGCTTAGATCCGTCTCGCACCGGGGAGCTGTTTTTT,CASSLDPSRTGELFF
TRBJ2-1,TRBV19,many,.,TGTGCCACCACGGACGAGAGCTCCTACAATGAGCAGTTCTTC,CATTDESSYNEQFF
TRBJ1-1,TRBV6-5,.,TRBD1,TGTGCCAGCAGACTGACAGGGGTCACTGAAGCTTTCTTT,CASRLTGVTEAFF
TRBJ1-2,TRBV15,.,.,TGTGCCACCAGCAGAGATTGGCGCTATGGCTACACCTTC,CATSRDWRYGYTF
TRBJ2-7,TRBV6-6,.,TRBD1,TGTGCCAGCAGTTACGACAGGGGTATGTACGAGCAGTACTTC,CASSYDRGMYEQYF
TRBJ1-5,TRBV7-2,.,TRBD1,TGTGCCAGCAGCCAACAAACAGGGGCCAATCAGCCCCAGCATTTT,CASSQQTGANQPQHF
TRBJ2-5,TRBV7-3,.,TRBD1,TGTGCCAGCAGCTTACGAGGGGGCCTAGGAGAGACCCAGTACTTC,CASSLRGGLGETQYF
TRBJ1-2,TRBV11-2,.,.,TGTGCCAGCAGCTTAGTGGCAGGTGGCTACACCTTC,CASSLVAGGYTF
TRBJ1-6,TRBV10-2,few,.,TGCGCCAGCAGTGATGAGAGTCTTTATAATTCACCCCTCCACTTT,CASSDESLYNSPLHF
TRBJ1-2,TRBV6-5,.,TRBD1,TGTGCCAGCAAGAGGTCCGGGACAGATTACTATGGCTACACCTTC,CASKRSGTDYYGYTF
TRBJ1-5,TRBV23-1,once,TRBD1,TGCGCCAGCAGTCTATCCGGGACAGGGAATCAGCCCCAGCATTTT,CASSLSGTGNQPQHF
TRBJ1-6,TRBV4-3,.,.,TGCGCCAGCAGCCTAGTGAACGTGGGTAGGAATAATTCACCCCTCCACTTT,CASSLVNVGRNNSPLHF
TRBJ1-5,TRBV7-2,.,.,TGTGCCAGCAGCTTAACCCCCGGCTCCCAGCATTTT,CASSLTPGSQHF